Each of the 24 T cell receptor beta chains below was sequenced from the same sample in a study of blood T cell repertoires in COVID-19. This table comes from immunoSEQ multiplex PCR, and its TCRdb copy is limited to in-frame clones, with some not included. The sample lists about 230,000 clones, about 86% occurring once. Sequenced sample: peripheral blood. The receptors here all came from a man aged 80 or over with acute or convalescent COVID-19.

The genes are TRBV27 and TRBJ2-7, with 8 bases that match TRBD2. Germline V gene lookup returns CDR1 MNHEY and CDR2 SMNVEV (reference sequence). The CDR3 contains 14 residues. V lost 4 bases, J lost 2 bases, and 4 bases stayed unmatched. The CDR3 sequence is CASSYREGPYEQYF. In DNA, the CDR3 is TGTGCCAGCAGTTATCGGGAGGGCCCCTACGAGCAGTACTTC.

The chain combines TRBV5-5 with TRBJ1-1, with D uncertain. The V gene lost 1 base and the J gene lost 1 base, with 20 bases spanning the gap. The CDR3 totals 18 residues. Germline lookup yields CDR1 SGHKS and CDR2 YYEKEE (reference sequence). This chain's CDR3 is CASSLSRYLGSRNTEAFF. CDR3 in DNA: TGTGCCAGCAGCTTGAGTCGATATTTGGGCAGTCGGAACACTGAAGCTTTCTTT.

The genes are TRBV5-5 and TRBJ2-7, with 7 nucleotides matching TRBD2. Germline CDR1 SGHKS, CDR2 YYEKEE (reference sequence). This CDR3 comprises 16 residues. After removal of 0 bases from V and 3 bases from J, the junction contained 9 bases not matched to a gene. DNA of the CDR3: TGTGCCAGCAGCTTGGGGTTGGGTAGCGGGTTCTACGAGCAGTACTTC. Its protein is CASSLGLGSGFYEQYF.

The V and J genes are TRBV2 and TRBJ2-2; 9 bases map to TRBD2. The trim removed 4 bases at V and 6 bases at J, leaving 9 bases unmatched. This CDR3 has 16 amino acids. In germline, CDR1 is SNHLY, CDR2 FYNNEI. The CDR3 spells CASSGASGASSGELFF. The CDR3 DNA follows: TGTGCCAGCAGTGGGGCTAGCGGGGCAAGTTCCGGGGAGCTGTTTTTT.

This clone was observed a handful of times. One end of the junction fails to match germline, which may point to a read error. The chain recombines TRBV29-1 with TRBJ2-7; 10 nucleotides line up with TRBD1. CDR1 and CDR2 from the germline V gene are SQVTM and ANQGSEA. The length of the CDR3 is 14 residues. The CDR3 coding sequence is TGCAGCGTCGAAGGGACAGGGGTAGGCTACGAGCAGTACTTC. Protein sequence: CSVEGTGVGYEQYF.

Only a few counts were recorded for this clone. This chain connects TRBV9 to TRBJ2-2; 10 positions agree with TRBD2. J gave up 6 bases and V 0 bases, and 5 bases lay outside the gene matches. Per germline, CDR1 SGDLS and CDR2 YYNGEE. This CDR3 is 16 amino acids long. DNA of the CDR3: TGTGCCAGCAGCGTAGTAAGCGGGAGGGTTGCCGGGGAGCTGTTTTTT. Translation: CASSVVSGRVAGELFF.

The rearrangement links TRBV6-5 to TRBJ2-5, with D tentatively TRBD1 (5 bases). Germline values: CDR1 MNHEY, CDR2 SVGAGI. The V and J ends lost 3 bases and 1 base respectively, with 9 bases between them. CDR3 size: 14 residues. In DNA, the CDR3 is TGTGCCAGCAGTTATCAGACAGCCCAAGAGACCCAGTACTTC. This encodes CASSYQTAQETQYF.

This chain connects TRBV2 to TRBJ1-1, with D hard to call. Germline assignment: CDR1 SNHLY and CDR2 FYNNEI. Trimming shortened V by 4 bases and J by 1 base, and 7 bases separated the two germline ends. There are 13 residues in the CDR3. CDR3 coding DNA: TGTGCCAGCAGTGCTCAGGAGAACACTGAAGCTTTCTTT. Translated, it gives CASSAQENTEAFF.

This clone came up once. The chain joins TRBV7-8 to TRBJ1-1, with TRBD1 matching 7 bases. With 5 bases clipped from V and 1 base from J, the junction kept 13 bases outside the gene matches. This CDR3 is 17 amino acids long. The germline V gene has CDR1 SGHVS and CDR2 FQNEAQ. CDR3 coding DNA: TGTGCCAGCAGCACCGTCAGGCCGGGACAGAGGAACACTGAAGCTTTCTTT. Encoded protein: CASSTVRPGQRNTEAFF.

CDR3 region: CASSLRGQHLYGYTF. DNA for the CDR3: TGTGCCAGCAGCTTACGGGGACAGCACCTTTATGGCTACACCTTC. This chain joins TRBV7-2 and TRBJ1-2; 7 bases are a match to TRBD1. Per germline, CDR1 SGHTA and CDR2 FQGNSA. The CDR3 spans 15 residues. With 2 bases clipped from V and 5 bases from J, the junction kept 8 bases outside the gene matches.

This clone counts as large. The rearrangement links TRBV11-3 to TRBJ2-5, with 7 bases lining up with TRBD1. The CDR3 covers 13 residues. Germline CDR1 and CDR2: SGHNT and YENEEA. Germline trimming cut 5 bases from V and 4 bases from J; bases unmatched to any gene: 4. CDR3 bases: TGTGCCAGCAGCCCGGGACAGTTAGAGACCCAGTACTTC. Its protein is CASSPGQLETQYF.

This rearrangement joins TRBV28 to TRBJ1-2; unclear D gene. Trimming removed 6 bases at V and 2 bases at J, with 16 bases between. Germline V gene sequence: CDR1 MDHEN, CDR2 SYDVKM. There are 15 residues in the CDR3. CDR3 sequence: CASSRAGTLNYGYTF. The CDR3 DNA sequence: TGTGCCAGCAGCCGCGCCGGTACCTTGAACTATGGCTACACCTTC.

CDR3 in DNA: TGTGCCAGCACCCCCGGAGGGACAGGGTATGTGGGCACAGATACGCAGTATTTT. Amino acid sequence: CASTPGGTGYVGTDTQYF. The chain recombines TRBV28 with TRBJ2-3; TRBD1 matches 9 bases. The CDR3 is 18 amino acids. From germline, CDR1 is MDHEN and CDR2 SYDVKM. Losses at the gene ends were 7 bases for V and 1 base for J; bases not matched to a gene: 15.

The rearrangement uses TRBV24-1 and TRBJ2-2; 12 nucleotides agree with TRBD2. CDR3 length: 16 residues. Unmatched junction bases numbered 2, after V lost 2 bases and J lost 5 bases. Per germline, CDR1 KGHDR and CDR2 SFDVKD. CDR3 in amino acids: CATSDWGTSGTGELFF. The CDR3 DNA reads as TGTGCCACCAGTGATTGGGGGACTAGCGGGACCGGGGAGCTGTTTTTT.

The rearrangement links TRBV6-5 to TRBJ2-1; 11 bases line up with TRBD2. CDR1 and CDR2 (germline): MNHEY, SVGAGI. Trimming removed 6 bases from V and 7 bases from J; junction bases left unmatched: 5. The CDR3 has 14 amino acids. Here the CDR3 reads CASRLAGEINEQFF. The DNA for the CDR3 is TGTGCCAGCAGACTAGCGGGAGAAATTAATGAGCAGTTCTTC.

The chain combines TRBV5-4 with TRBJ2-1; the D gene is possibly TRBD2 (6 bases). Trimming left V 4 bases short and J 0 bases short, with 14 bases between. The CDR3 is made up of 16 amino acids. In germline, CDR1 is SGHNT, CDR2 YYREEE (reference sequence). The DNA for the CDR3 is TGTGCCAGCAGCCGCCGCGACGGGAGCTCCTACAATGAGCAGTTCTTC. This gives the protein CASSRRDGSSYNEQFF. The full variable domain, in which reference TRBV5-4 and TRBJ2-1 provide the parts outside the CDR3, is ETGVTQSPTHLIKTRGQQVTLRCSSQSGHNTVSWYQQALGQGPQFIFQYYREEENGRGNFPPRFSGLQFPNYSSELNVNALELDDSALYLCASSRRDGSSYNEQFFGPGTRLTVL.

This clone was counted once. The same CDR3 can be traced to other DNA sequences in this sample. The chain recombines TRBV19 with TRBJ2-2, with 13 bases identical to TRBD2. This CDR3 region has 15 residues. The J segment lost 6 bases and the V segment lost 9 bases, leaving 7 bases of the junction unmatched. Germline-derived CDR1 and CDR2 are LNHDA and SQIVND (reference sequence). CDR3 loop: CASKGLAGVSGELFF. The CDR3 DNA follows: TGTGCCAGCAAAGGACTAGCGGGAGTATCCGGGGAGCTGTTTTTT.

This sequence joins TRBV2 and TRBJ1-4; 12 nucleotides agree with TRBD1. Trimming cost V 5 bases and J 8 bases; bases outside gene matches: 3. The CDR3 spans 14 residues. Germline CDR1 and CDR2: SNHLY and FYNNEI. This CDR3 is CASSRDRGPEKLFF. The CDR3 DNA sequence: TGTGCCAGCAGTCGGGACAGGGGGCCAGAAAAACTGTTTTTT.

This clone was observed a handful of times. The chain combines TRBV12-3 or TRBV12-4 with TRBJ1-3; D is uncertain. The ends were cut back, 5 bases at V and 5 bases at J, with 7 bases in the middle. The CDR3 totals 12 residues. The CDR3 nucleotides are TGTGCCAGCAGTGGCCAGAGAAACACCATATATTTT. Translating gives CASSGQRNTIYF.

V is TRBV27 and J is TRBJ2-5, with TRBD2 matching 11 bases. CDR3 length: 14 residues. CDR1 MNHEY and CDR2 SMNVEV come from the germline V gene (reference sequence). V was pared by 5 bases and J by 2 bases, with 1 base of the junction left unmatched. The CDR3 DNA reads TGTGCCAGCAGTCGACTAGCGGGACAAGAGACCCAGTACTTC. Protein sequence: CASSRLAGQETQYF.

The gene calls are TRBV6-1 and TRBJ2-7, with 10 nucleotides matching TRBD2. Germline CDR1 is MNHNS and CDR2 is SASEGT. The CDR3 is made up of 17 amino acids. V dropped 4 bases and J dropped 1; count of bases not matched to a gene: 10. The CDR3 spells CASSVSGRGATSYEQYF. For the CDR3, the DNA is TGTGCCAGCAGTGTCAGCGGGAGGGGGGCTACTTCCTACGAGCAGTACTTC.

The gene calls are TRBV30 and TRBJ1-3; D is undetermined. The ends were cut back, 2 bases at V and 7 bases at J, with 9 bases in the middle. Per the germline V gene, CDR1 is GTSNPN and CDR2 is SVGIG (reference sequence). The CDR3 runs 12 residues. The CDR3 spells CAWSPLVNTIYF. The CDR3 bases are TGTGCCTGGAGTCCCCTCGTGAACACCATATATTTT.

V and J are TRBV27 and TRBJ2-7; 9 positions agree with TRBD1. This CDR3 contains 16 residues. V shed 5 bases and J 5 bases; nucleotides not matched to a gene: 13. In germline, CDR1 is MNHEY, CDR2 SMNVEV (reference sequence). The CDR3 loop reads CASSPLFRTGANEQYF. The CDR3 region has the DNA TGTGCCAGCAGTCCTCTCTTCCGGACAGGGGCCAACGAGCAGTACTTC.

This chain's CDR3 is CASSSWTGNTEAFF. Here the CDR3 DNA reads TGCGCCAGCAGCTCCTGGACAGGGAACACTGAAGCTTTCTTT. The chain carries TRBV5-1 and TRBJ1-1; 7 positions agree with TRBD1. Trimming cost V 3 bases and J 1 base; bases outside gene matches: 3. This CDR3 is 14 amino acids long. Germline lookup yields CDR1 SGHRS and CDR2 YFSETQ.